Below are 25 T cell receptor beta chains sequenced from a single sample in a study of a mutant IDH1 vaccine in newly diagnosed glioma. Their specific antigens are unknown. Time point here: week 5, during vaccination. Each dose delivered 300 ug of mutant IDH1 20-mer peptide subcutaneously with imiquimod. Sequencing was performed with immunoSEQ multiplex PCR; in TCRdb, only in-frame clones are kept and a portion is missing. Of just under 80,000 clones in the sample, 75% to 95% were seen once. The sequences come from PBMCs, collected from a glioma patient whose treatment included an IDH1 peptide vaccine. The origin of the receptors is a woman aged 45-60 years with glioma.

The chain recombines TRBV4-1 with TRBJ1-5; unclear D gene. V gave up 0 bases and J gave up 0 bases, with 6 bases separating them. In germline, CDR1 is MGHRA, CDR2 YSYEKL. The length of the CDR3 is 15 residues. CDR3 protein: CASSQDWISNQPQHF. The CDR3 nucleotides read TGCGCCAGCAGCCAAGATTGGATTAGCAATCAGCCCCAGCATTTT.

The V gene is TRBV7-9, the J gene TRBJ2-2; a weak D match, TRBD2 (6 bases). V lost 5 bases, J lost 1 base, and 14 bases lay in between. The CDR3 sequence is 16 residues long. Germline V gene lookup returns CDR1 SEHNR and CDR2 FQNEAQ (reference sequence). In DNA form, the CDR3 reads TGTGCCAGCAGCCTCATAGCGGTTTGGAACACCGGGGAGCTGTTTTTT. Translating it yields CASSLIAVWNTGELFF.

The V gene is TRBV15, the J gene TRBJ2-3; TRBD2 agrees at 9 bases. The CDR3 consists of 15 residues. CDR1 and CDR2 from the germline V gene are LNHNV and YYDKDF (reference sequence). Germline trimming cut 6 bases from V and 2 bases from J; bases unmatched to any gene: 6. The CDR3 reads CATREAGGLTDTQYF. For the CDR3, the DNA is TGTGCCACCAGAGAAGCGGGAGGACTCACAGATACGCAGTATTTT.

V and J are TRBV7-9 and TRBJ2-5; D may be TRBD1 (5 bases). Near its end, the DNA agrees better with TRBJ2-7, so the J call may be wrong. Germline loops: CDR1 SEHNR, CDR2 FQNEAQ (reference sequence). This CDR3 is built from 13 residues. The CDR3 DNA reads as TGTGCCAGCAGCCCGGACAAGTTCTACGAGCAGTACTTC. Translation: CASSPDKFYEQYF.

The chain carries TRBV19 and TRBJ2-7, with a weak D call TRBD2 (6 bases). CDR1 is LNHDA, CDR2 SQIVND, per germline (reference sequence). Trimming took 9 bases from V and 5 from J, leaving 17 bases between them. CDR3 length equals 13 residues. CDR3: CASTADPGDEQYF. The CDR3 region has the DNA TGTGCCAGCACGGCCGACCCGGGGGACGAGCAGTACTTC.

The J gene is TRBJ2-7, the V gene TRBV7-6, with D tentatively TRBD2 (7 bases). This CDR3 is built from 16 residues. Germline assignment: CDR1 SGHVS and CDR2 FNYEAQ. Trimming removed 1 base from V and 2 bases from J, with 15 bases in between. The CDR3 DNA follows: TGTGCCAGCAGCTTAGGTAGAGGGGGGGGTGCCTACGAGCAGTACTTC. Translating gives CASSLGRGGGAYEQYF. Complete variable domain (other parts from reference TRBV7-6 and TRBJ2-7): GAGVSQSPRYKVTKRGQDVALRCDPISGHVSLYWYRQALGQGPEFLTYFNYEAQQDKSGLPNDRFSAERPEGSISTLTIQRTEQRDSAMYRCASSLGRGGGAYEQYFGPGTRLTVT.

The rearrangement uses TRBV6-4 and TRBJ2-3; 10 bases align to TRBD2. The germline gives CDR1 MRHNA, CDR2 SNTAGT. The ends lost 6 bases at V and 1 base at J; junction bases unmatched: 4. The CDR3 is 15 amino acids. CDR3 in DNA: TGTGCCAGCAGAGACCTAGCGGGAGGCACAGATACGCAGTATTTT. As protein: CASRDLAGGTDTQYF.

The gene calls are TRBV7-9 and TRBJ2-3; D is unresolved. The germline V gene has CDR1 SEHNR and CDR2 FQNEAQ (reference sequence). This CDR3 comprises 12 residues. V was pared by 3 bases and J by 7 bases, with 8 bases between. The CDR3 loop is CASSLGRHTQYF. The CDR3 coding sequence is TGTGCCAGCAGCTTGGGCAGACATACGCAGTATTTT.

The chain links TRBV21-1 to TRBJ2-7; TRBD1, the table's D call, lacks a check against the DNA. TRBV21-1 is recorded as a pseudogene. This CDR3 is built from 16 residues. The CDR3 here is CASSKGSGTPLRGQYF. The CDR3 region has the DNA TGTGCCAGCAGCAAAGGGTCTGGGACACCCCTCAGGGGGCAGTACTTC.

The chain couples TRBV4-1 to TRBJ1-3; D call uncertain. Per the germline V gene, CDR1 is MGHRA and CDR2 is YSYEKL. The CDR3 is 18 residues long. The V end lost 8 bases, the J end lost 0 bases, and 23 bases lay between the germline ends. CDR3 sequence: CASRGLGKSNLSGNTIYF. CDR3 DNA: TGCGCCAGCCGCGGTCTTGGAAAATCGAACCTCTCTGGAAACACCATATATTTT.

CDR3 amino acids: CASSGGRRIISGANVLTF. The DNA of the CDR3 is TGTGCCAGCAGCGGGGGACGCAGGATTATCTCTGGGGCCAACGTCCTGACTTTC. This chain uses TRBV9 with TRBJ2-6; TRBD1 or TRBD2 may be the D gene (5 bases each). Germline V gene sequence: CDR1 SGDLS, CDR2 YYNGEE. V lost 3 bases and J lost 0, with 16 bases in between. The CDR3 sequence is 18 residues long.

The V and J genes are TRBV9 and TRBJ2-3; unclear D gene. The length of the CDR3 is 14 residues. The germline V gene encodes CDR1 SGDLS and CDR2 YYNGEE. Trimming removed 0 bases at V and 3 bases at J, with 8 bases between. The CDR3 region is CASSVELRTDTQYF. CDR3 DNA sequence: TGTGCCAGCAGCGTAGAGCTCAGGACAGATACGCAGTATTTT.

The chain employs TRBV5-5 and TRBJ1-1; D not resolved. CDR1 SGHKS and CDR2 YYEKEE come from the germline V gene (reference sequence). CDR3 length equals 14 residues. Between the trimmed V and J ends, which lost 5 bases and 0 bases, there was a span of 11 bases. In nucleotides, the CDR3 is TGTGCCAGCAGATGGGGAACCCTGAACACTGAAGCTTTCTTT. Protein sequence: CASRWGTLNTEAFF.

The V gene is TRBV18, the J gene TRBJ1-4, with 7 bases aligning to TRBD1. Losses at the gene ends were 3 bases for V and 0 bases for J; bases not matched to a gene: 7. Germline CDR1 reads KGHSH; CDR2 reads LQKENI. This CDR3 region has 17 residues. CDR3 coding DNA: TGTGCCAGCTCACCGACAGGGTTTGCCTCAACTAATGAAAAACTGTTTTTT. Translation gives CASSPTGFASTNEKLFF.

The rearrangement links TRBV5-8 to TRBJ2-7, with D perhaps TRBD1 or TRBD2 (6 bases each). This CDR3 is 14 amino acids long. Deletions cut 4 bases from V and 3 bases from J, with 14 bases between. Germline V gene lookup returns CDR1 SGHTS and CDR2 YDEGEE. CDR3: CASSQGGSVYEQYF. CDR3 in DNA: TGTGCCAGCAGCCAAGGGGGGAGTGTCTACGAGCAGTACTTC. Filled out from reference TRBV5-8 and TRBJ2-7, the complete variable domain reads EAGVTQSPTHLIKTRGQQATLRCSPISGHTSVYWYQQALGLGLQFLLWYDEGEERNRGNFPPRFSGRQFPNYSSELNVNALELEDSALYLCASSQGGSVYEQYFGPGTRLTVT.

The table lists this clone with a few counts. The chain is built from TRBV7-9 and TRBJ2-7; 7 bases match TRBD2. From germline, CDR1 is SEHNR and CDR2 FQNEAQ (reference sequence). CDR3 length equals 16 residues. The J segment lost 2 bases and the V segment lost 5 bases, leaving 12 bases of the junction unmatched. The DNA for the CDR3 is TGTGCCAGCAGCCCGGCCGGGACCCGGGGGGCCTACGAGCAGTACTTC. It specifies CASSPAGTRGAYEQYF. Looking up the rest from reference TRBV7-9 and TRBJ2-7 gives the full variable domain: DTGVSQNPRHKITKRGQNVTFRCDPISEHNRLYWYRQTLGQGPEFLTYFQNEAQLEKSRLLSDRFSAERPKGSFSTLEIQRTEQGDSAMYLCASSPAGTRGAYEQYFGPGTRLTVT.

The chain uses TRBV30 and TRBJ1-6; D is perhaps TRBD1 (6 bases). The germline V gene encodes CDR1 GTSNPN and CDR2 SVGIG (reference sequence). This CDR3 region has 15 residues. Trimming took 4 bases from V and 2 from J, leaving 12 bases between them. The CDR3 DNA sequence: TGTGCCTGGATCGTAAAGGGGGCCTATAATTCACCCCTCCACTTT. Amino acids: CAWIVKGAYNSPLHF.

The chain is built from TRBV9 and TRBJ1-6; the D gene is possibly TRBD1 (5 bases). V shed 2 bases and J shed 10 bases, with 10 bases lying between them. The CDR3 covers 13 residues. Germline values: CDR1 SGDLS, CDR2 YYNGEE. CDR3 region: CASSVPGGSPLHF. CDR3 coding DNA: TGTGCCAGCAGCGTCCCTGGGGGGTCACCCCTCCACTTT.

The chain joins TRBV5-5 to TRBJ2-2; a weak D match, TRBD1 (5 bases). In germline, CDR1 is SGHKS, CDR2 YYEKEE (reference sequence). V was clipped by 2 bases and J by 1 base, with 9 bases between them. The CDR3 is 15 amino acids. In DNA form, the CDR3 reads TGTGCCAGCAGCTTTAATACAGGGAACACCGGGGAGCTGTTTTTT. Amino acid sequence: CASSFNTGNTGELFF.

This CDR3 reads CASSLIGGTPEAFF. The CDR3, as DNA: TGTGCCAGCAGTTTAATCGGCGGGACACCTGAAGCTTTCTTT. This rearrangement joins TRBV27 to TRBJ1-1; maybe TRBD1 (6 bases). The length of the CDR3 is 14 residues. The germline V gene has CDR1 MNHEY and CDR2 SMNVEV (reference sequence). Between the trimmed V and J ends, which lost 2 bases and 6 bases, there was a span of 13 bases.

The sample holds one count of this clone. The gene calls are TRBV6-1 and TRBJ1-1; 7 positions match TRBD1. V lost 7 bases, J lost 4 bases, and 9 bases stayed unmatched. The CDR3 consists of 14 residues. The V gene's germline CDR1 is MNHNS and CDR2 SASEGT. The CDR3 bases are TGTGCCAGCACCCCCAACCAGGGGGGCACTGAAGCTTTCTTT. Protein: CASTPNQGGTEAFF.

The V call is TRBV27, the J call TRBJ1-1; D gene unclear. Germline lookup yields CDR1 MNHEY and CDR2 SMNVEV (reference sequence). The CDR3 is made up of 13 amino acids. Trimming removed 0 bases from V and 12 bases from J, with 14 bases in between. Here the CDR3 reads CASSLSTAGESFF. CDR3 in DNA: TGTGCCAGCAGTTTATCGACGGCCGGGGAATCTTTCTTT.

The chain's CDR3 is CASKPWGSTNEKLFF. CDR3 bases: TGCGCCAGCAAGCCGTGGGGGTCAACTAATGAAAAACTGTTTTTT. The rearrangement uses TRBV5-1 and TRBJ1-4; D possibly corresponds to TRBD1 (5 bases). CDR3 length: 15 residues. Germline values: CDR1 SGHRS, CDR2 YFSETQ. Trimming removed 6 bases from V and 0 bases from J, with 12 bases in between. The full variable domain, rest sourced from reference TRBV5-1 and TRBJ1-4, is KAGVTQTPRYLIKTRGQQVTLSCSPISGHRSVSWYQQTPGQGLQFLFEYFSETQRNKGNFPGRFSGRQFSNSRSEMNVSTLELGDSALYLCASKPWGSTNEKLFFGSGTQLSVL.

V is TRBV4-1 and J is TRBJ2-1; perhaps TRBD2 as D (6 bases). Germline V gene sequence: CDR1 MGHRA, CDR2 YSYEKL. This CDR3 is built from 14 residues. V was cut by 4 bases and J by 7 bases, with 14 bases left in between. CDR3 region: CASSRPGLPNEQFF. The CDR3 DNA is TGCGCCAGCAGCCGACCGGGACTGCCAAATGAGCAGTTCTTC.

This clone appeared a single time. The chain links TRBV6-6 to TRBJ2-7; D is unresolved. CDR1 and CDR2 from the germline V gene are MNHNY and SVGAGI (reference sequence). CDR3 length: 10 amino acids. Trimming pared 5 bases from V and 7 bases from J, leaving 6 bases between. The CDR3 DNA follows: TGTGCCAGCAGTGCGAGAGAGCAGTACTTC. It yields the protein CASSAREQYF.